This T cell receptor beta chain is from a study of blood T cell repertoires in COVID-19. Trimming cost V 6 bases and J 8 bases, with 22 bases left between them. This CDR3 is 15 amino acids long. The germline V gene encodes CDR1 MDHEN and CDR2 SYDVKM. Clones were sequenced by immunoSEQ multiplex PCR, and TCRdb holds only the in-frame ones, with some missing. Among a few hundred thousand clones listed, roughly nine tenths were seen once. The chain recombines TRBV28 with TRBJ1-1; a possible D gene is TRBD1 (6 bases). Sample: PBMCs or T cells enriched from blood (not recorded which). The receptor's source is a woman aged 25 to 45 who had recovered from COVID-19. CDR3 sequence: CASSQTRTVPGEAFF. As DNA, the CDR3 is TGTGCCAGCAGCCAAACACGGACAGTACCGGGAGAAGCTTTCTTT.